Below, 16 T cell receptor beta chains from the same sample are listed, as sequenced in a study of CD8+CD57+ T cells in acquired aplastic anemia. Patients sequenced had flow cytometry evidence of CD8+CD57+ cell expansion. Profiling that covered TCR beta VDJ and CDR3 relied on genomic DNA as its template. TCRdb ran MiXCR on the reads and lists one entry per CDR3 protein. The table includes 270,000 or so distinct CDR3 sequences, approximately 79% detected once. The sequenced sample was sorted CD4+, CD8+, or CD8+CD57+ T cells (not recorded which) from PBMCs. The receptor set was obtained from a human donor with aplastic anemia.

The V call is TRBV19, the J call TRBJ2-7; the D gene is possibly TRBD1 (6 bases). This CDR3 has 15 amino acids. Trimming left V 9 bases short and J 3 bases short, with 21 bases between. In germline, CDR1 is LNHDA, CDR2 SQIVND (reference sequence). CDR3 DNA sequence: TGTGCCAGCAGTTACCCAGGGGCCCTACACTACGAGCAGTACTTC. This codes for CASSYPGALHYEQYF.

Worth noting for this clonotype: Germline is not matched at one junction end, which may reflect a read error. The genes are TRBV9 and TRBJ2-3; tentatively, D is TRBD1 or TRBD2 (5 bases each). This CDR3 is built from 13 residues. From germline, CDR1 is SGDLS and CDR2 YYNGEE. CDR3 sequence reads: CASGDGVSDNQYF. CDR3 in DNA: TGTGCCAGCGGGGACGGGGTCTCGGATAATCAGTACTTT.

This clonotype appeared many times. This chain joins TRBV6-2 or TRBV6-3 and TRBJ2-7; 12 nucleotides agree with TRBD2. CDR1 MNHEY and CDR2 SVGEGT come from the germline V gene. This CDR3 is built from 15 residues. After removal of 5 bases from V and 3 bases from J, the junction contained 5 bases not matched to a gene. DNA for the CDR3: TGTGCCAGCAGTAACGGACTAGCGGGATACTACGAGCAGTACGTC. Its translation: CASSNGLAGYYEQYV.

The rearrangement joins TRBV7-2 to TRBJ1-1; D possibly corresponds to TRBD1 (6 bases). Trimming cost V 0 bases and J 11 bases, with 19 bases left between them. Germline V gives CDR1 SGHTA, CDR2 FQGNSA. This CDR3 region has 15 residues. The CDR3: CASSLAGARNTQAFF. Written as DNA, the CDR3 is TGTGCCAGCAGCTTAGCGGGGGCTCGGAACACGCAGGCTTTCTTT.

About this clonotype: One end of the junction does not line up with germline, which may come from a read error. V and J are TRBV15 and TRBJ1-2; a weak D match, TRBD1 (5 bases). The CDR3 is 16 amino acids. Germline V gene data show CDR1 as LNHNV and CDR2 as YYDKDF (reference sequence). The CDR3 loop is CATSTRFRGLDYSYTF. DNA for the CDR3: TGTGCCACCAGCACCCGGTTCCGGGGCTTGGACTATAGCTACACCTTC.

The chain uses TRBV7-9 and TRBJ2-5, with 7 bases matching TRBD1. The J segment lost 5 bases and the V segment lost 5 bases, leaving 17 bases of the junction unmatched. CDR1 and CDR2 from the germline V gene are SEHNR and FQNEAQ (reference sequence). This CDR3 has 17 residues. CDR3 region: CASSPPQGRNTGETQYF. The CDR3 region has the DNA TGTGCCAGCAGCCCACCACAGGGGCGGAACACCGGGGAGACCCAGTACTTC.

CDR3: CSARVNREQPQHF. The CDR3, as DNA: TGCAGTGCTAGAGTAAACAGGGAGCAGCCCCAGCATTTT. The chain is built from TRBV20-1 and TRBJ1-5; possible D gene TRBD1, 6 bases. The CDR3 is 13 amino acids. Trimming took off 1 base at V and 7 bases at J, with 11 bases between the two ends. Germline CDR1 DFQATT, CDR2 SNEGSKA (reference sequence).

Comments on this clonotype: A junction boundary mismatches the germline segment, possibly from a read error. V and J are TRBV15 and TRBJ2-6; D perhaps matches TRBD1 (6 bases). CDR1 LNHNV and CDR2 YYDKDF come from the germline V gene (reference sequence). CDR3 size: 16 residues. The CDR3 DNA reads TGTGCCACCAGCGTAGGGGGTAACCACGAGGCCCAGGTCCTCACTTTC. This sequence encodes CATSVGGNHEAQVLTF. Together with reference TRBV15 and TRBJ2-6, the CDR3 gives the full variable domain: DAMVIQNPRYQVTQFGKPVTLSCSQTLNHNVMYWYQQKSSQAPKLLFHYYDKDFNNEADTPDNFQSRRPNTSFCFLDIRSPGLGDTAMYLCATSVGGNHEAQVLTFGAGSRLTVL.

In regard to this clonotype: Here the CDR3 omits its conserved ending phenylalanine or tryptophan, so a read error is the likely source. The limits of the CDR3 on the DNA are not certain, so only TCRdb's listed CDR3 is given. The chain recombines TRBV7-9 with TRBJ2-2. The CDR3 comprises 12 residues, both ends counted. Germline values: CDR1 SEHNR, CDR2 FQNEAQ (reference sequence). The CDR3 sequence: CASSLLPGELFV.

V usage is TRBV9 and J usage is TRBJ2-3; weak D call: TRBD2 (5 bases). Per germline, CDR1 SGDLS and CDR2 YYNGEE. The V end lost 4 bases, the J end lost 9 bases, and 18 bases lay between the germline ends. The CDR3 extends over 14 amino acids. The CDR3 DNA follows: TGTGCCAGCAGCTTCGCGGGCAGACATACGACGCAGTATTTT. Translating it yields CASSFAGRHTTQYF.

This clonotype was recorded only once. One junction end does not reproduce the germline sequence, and a read error may be involved. This chain joins TRBV7-2 and TRBJ2-1, with D unresolved. CDR3 length: 13 residues. CDR1 SGHTA and CDR2 FQGNSA come from the germline V gene. DNA of the CDR3: TGTGCCAGCAGCCCCCCAGTGGCCGATGAGCAGTTGTTC. Amino acids: CASSPPVADEQLF.

A remark on this clonotype: Without the conserved terminal phenylalanine or tryptophan, this CDR3 likely stems from a read error. The limits of the CDR3 on the DNA are not certain, so only TCRdb's listed CDR3 is given. The genes are TRBV2 and TRBJ2-6; the table's TRBD1 call for D was not verified on the DNA. With termini counted, the CDR3 has 16 amino acids. Per the germline V gene, CDR1 is SNHLY and CDR2 is FYNNEI. CDR3 protein: CASGVGGTYTHNVVTG.

This clonotype appeared once. A much bigger clone sits one base away, suggesting this may be a read error. The chain couples TRBV12-3 or TRBV12-4 to TRBJ2-5; no definite D call. Trimming removed 7 bases at V and 2 bases at J, with 14 bases between. The length of the CDR3 is 14 residues. This CDR3 reads CASNPGSEQETQYF. In DNA form, the CDR3 reads TGTGCCAGCAACCCAGGCAGCGAGCAAGAGACCCAGTACTTC.

This chain connects TRBV7-8 to TRBJ2-1; 8 positions agree with TRBD2. Germline values: CDR1 SGHVS, CDR2 FQNEAQ. This CDR3 has 15 residues. Losses at the gene ends were 2 bases for V and 11 bases for J; bases not matched to a gene: 11. CDR3 residues: CASSLTGGHYTQQFF. The CDR3 nucleotides read TGTGCCAGCAGCTTAACGGGAGGGCACTATACGCAGCAGTTCTTC. Drawing the rest from reference TRBV7-8 and TRBJ2-1, the complete variable domain is GAGVSQSPRYKVAKRGQDVALRCDPISGHVSLFWYQQALGQGPEFLTYFQNEAQLDKSGLPSDRFFAERPEGSVSTLKIQRTQQEDSAVYLCASSLTGGHYTQQFFGPGTRLTVL.

This clonotype was counted once. The J gene is TRBJ1-5, the V gene TRBV7-2; TRBD1 agrees at 7 bases. The V segment lost 3 bases and the J segment 9 bases; nucleotides outside the gene matches: 11. The CDR3 length is 15 residues. CDR1 SGHTA and CDR2 FQGNSA come from the germline V gene. CDR3 sequence (DNA): TGTGCCAGCAGCTTTCCGAAATTGCCAGGGGGGCCCCAGCATTTT. It encodes CASSFPKLPGGPQHF.

This chain uses TRBV7-9 with TRBJ2-2, with TRBD2 as a possible D gene (5 bases). V lost 5 bases, J lost 11 bases, and 21 bases lay in between. Germline V gives CDR1 SEHNR, CDR2 FQNEAQ (reference sequence). The CDR3 sequence is 15 residues long. The CDR3 reads CASSGERSSAGELFF. The CDR3 DNA reads as TGTGCCAGCAGCGGTGAAAGAAGCAGCGCGGGCGAGCTGTTTTTT.